One sample yielded the 5 T cell receptor beta chains listed below, sequenced in a study of CD8+ T cells in alopecia areata. Extracted RNA was reverse transcribed into cDNA, the sequencing template. TCRdb's copy holds only in-frame clones and misses some; the assay was immunoSEQ multiplex PCR. Here the sample spans more than 100,000 clones, about 60% being singletons. Specimen: CD4+ T cells sorted from blood. The receptors were sampled from a human donor in good health.

The chain recombines TRBV27 with TRBJ2-3; possible D gene TRBD1, 5 bases. Germline V gene lookup returns CDR1 MNHEY and CDR2 SMNVEV (reference sequence). The CDR3 loop spans 14 amino acids. V lost 8 bases, J lost 2 bases, and 14 bases lay in between. As DNA, the CDR3 is TGTGCCAGCGGATCAGGGTATGTCACAGATACGCAGTATTTT. As protein: CASGSGYVTDTQYF.

The V gene is TRBV10-3, the J gene TRBJ2-5; D call uncertain. Germline V lookup: CDR1 ENHRY, CDR2 SYGVKD. Trimming took 8 bases from V and 4 from J, leaving 11 bases between them. This CDR3 contains 12 residues. The CDR3: CAISSAGETQYF. DNA of the CDR3: TGTGCCATCTCGAGCGCCGGAGAGACCCAGTACTTC.

The V gene is TRBV30, the J gene TRBJ1-1; TRBD1 might be the D (5 bases). This CDR3 spans 12 amino acids. Germline-derived CDR1 and CDR2 are GTSNPN and SVGIG (reference sequence). V shed 2 bases and J shed 6 bases, with 10 bases lying between them. Written as DNA, the CDR3 is TGTGCCTGGAGTAGTCAGGGTTCTGAAGCTTTCTTT. Translating gives CAWSSQGSEAFF.

As regards this clone: The junction and the germline gene differ at one end; a read error may be behind it. The rearrangement links TRBV5-6 to TRBJ2-7; D is possibly TRBD1 (7 bases). Germline V gives CDR1 SGHDT, CDR2 YYEEEE. The CDR3 has 14 amino acids. CDR3 loop: CASSFGTEDVGGSF. The CDR3 DNA reads TGTGCCAGCAGCTTCGGGACAGAAGACGTAGGAGGGAGCTTC.

J is TRBJ2-3 and V is TRBV9; 8 positions match TRBD1. Losses at the gene ends were 4 bases for V and 0 bases for J; bases not matched to a gene: 10. Germline-derived CDR1 and CDR2 are SGDLS and YYNGEE. This CDR3 has 17 residues. The CDR3 protein is CASSFRQGTSSTDTQYF. In DNA form, the CDR3 reads TGTGCCAGCAGCTTCAGACAGGGGACATCTAGCACAGATACGCAGTATTTT.